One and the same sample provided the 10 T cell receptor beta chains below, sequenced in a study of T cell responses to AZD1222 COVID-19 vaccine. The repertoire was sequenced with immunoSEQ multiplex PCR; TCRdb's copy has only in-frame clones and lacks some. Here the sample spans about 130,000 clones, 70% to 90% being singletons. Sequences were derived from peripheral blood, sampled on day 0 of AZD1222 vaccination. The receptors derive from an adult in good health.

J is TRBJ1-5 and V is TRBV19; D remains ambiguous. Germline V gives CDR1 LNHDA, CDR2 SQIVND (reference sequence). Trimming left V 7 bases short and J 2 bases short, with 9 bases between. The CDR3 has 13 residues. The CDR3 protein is CASTGNGNQPQHF. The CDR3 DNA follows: TGTGCCAGTACGGGGAATGGCAATCAGCCCCAGCATTTT.

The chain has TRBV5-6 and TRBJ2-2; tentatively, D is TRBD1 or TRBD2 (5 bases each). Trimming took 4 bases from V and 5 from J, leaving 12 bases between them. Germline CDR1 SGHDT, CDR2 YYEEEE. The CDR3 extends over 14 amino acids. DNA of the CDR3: TGTGCCAGCAGCCCGGTATGGGGGACCGGGGAGCTGTTTTTT. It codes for CASSPVWGTGELFF.

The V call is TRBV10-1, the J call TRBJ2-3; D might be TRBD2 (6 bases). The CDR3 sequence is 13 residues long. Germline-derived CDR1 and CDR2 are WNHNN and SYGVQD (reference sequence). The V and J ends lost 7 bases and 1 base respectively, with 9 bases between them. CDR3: CASKASGTDTQYF. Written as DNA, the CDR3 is TGCGCCAGCAAGGCTAGCGGCACAGATACGCAGTATTTT.

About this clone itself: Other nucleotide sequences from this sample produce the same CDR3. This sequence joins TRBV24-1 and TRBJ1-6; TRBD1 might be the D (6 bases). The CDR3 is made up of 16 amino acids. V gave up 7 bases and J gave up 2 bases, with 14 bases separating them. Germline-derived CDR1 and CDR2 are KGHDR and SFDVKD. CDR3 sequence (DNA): TGTGCCACCAGACCCAGGGGTGCGACCTATAATTCACCCCTCCACTTT. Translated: CATRPRGATYNSPLHF.

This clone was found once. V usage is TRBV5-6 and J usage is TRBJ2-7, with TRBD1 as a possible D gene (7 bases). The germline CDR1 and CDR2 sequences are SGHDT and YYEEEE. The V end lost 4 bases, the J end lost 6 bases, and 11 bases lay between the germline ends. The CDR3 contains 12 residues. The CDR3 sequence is CASSAGQSEQYF. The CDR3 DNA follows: TGTGCCAGCAGCGCGGGACAGTCCGAGCAGTACTTC.

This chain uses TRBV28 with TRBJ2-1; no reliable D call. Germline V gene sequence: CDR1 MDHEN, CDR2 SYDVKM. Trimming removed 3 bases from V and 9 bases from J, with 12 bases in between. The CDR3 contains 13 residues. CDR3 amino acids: CASSLNGLSEQFF. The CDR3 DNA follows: TGTGCCAGCAGTTTGAATGGTCTGAGTGAGCAGTTCTTC.

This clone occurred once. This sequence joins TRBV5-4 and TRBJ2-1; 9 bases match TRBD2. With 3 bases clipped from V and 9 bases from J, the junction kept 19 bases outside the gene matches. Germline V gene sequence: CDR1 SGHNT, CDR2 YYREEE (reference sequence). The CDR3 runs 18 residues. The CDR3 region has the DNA TGTGCCAGCAGCTCCCGTCTTGGCGGGAGGGCAGTATATGGTGAGCAGTTCTTC. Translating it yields CASSSRLGGRAVYGEQFF.

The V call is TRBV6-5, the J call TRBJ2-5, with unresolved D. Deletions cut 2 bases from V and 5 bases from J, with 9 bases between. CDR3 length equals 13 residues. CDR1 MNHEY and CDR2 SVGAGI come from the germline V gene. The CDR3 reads CASSYRFSETQYF. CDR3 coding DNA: TGTGCCAGCAGTTACAGGTTCTCGGAGACCCAGTACTTC.

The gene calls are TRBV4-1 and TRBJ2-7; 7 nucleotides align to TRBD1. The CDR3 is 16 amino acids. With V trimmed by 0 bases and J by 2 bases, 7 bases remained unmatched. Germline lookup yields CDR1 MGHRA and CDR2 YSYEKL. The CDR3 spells CASSQEEGGYAYEQYF. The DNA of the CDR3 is TGCGCCAGCAGCCAAGAAGAAGGGGGCTATGCCTACGAGCAGTACTTC.

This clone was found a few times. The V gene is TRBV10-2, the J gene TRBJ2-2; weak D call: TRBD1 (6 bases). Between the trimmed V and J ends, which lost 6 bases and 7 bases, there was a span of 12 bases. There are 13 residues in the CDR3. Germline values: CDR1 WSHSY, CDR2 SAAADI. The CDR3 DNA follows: TGCGCCAGCAGCCAGGGGATTGGCGGGGAGCTGTTTTTT. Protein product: CASSQGIGGELFF.